These 16 T cell receptor beta chains originate from one sample sequenced in a study of shared clonotypes between healthy human individuals. Data came from immunoSEQ multiplex PCR; TCRdb stores just in-frame clones and leaves some out. This sample has some 2 million clones, with around 95% found just once. The sequencing sample was made of naive CD4+ T cells sorted from blood. Subset here: CD45RA+ positively selected. The receptors stem from a young man in good health.

The J gene is TRBJ1-5, the V gene TRBV4-2; D might be TRBD1 (5 bases). CDR1 is LGHNA and CDR2 is YNFKEQ in the germline V gene. The CDR3 extends over 15 amino acids. Trimming shortened V by 1 base and J by 8 bases, and 15 bases separated the two germline ends. CDR3 in amino acids: CASSQGDEGYEPQHF. In nucleotides, the CDR3 is TGTGCCAGCAGCCAAGGAGATGAGGGGTACGAGCCCCAGCATTTT.

The rearrangement links TRBV29-1 to TRBJ2-2; 10 bases are a match to TRBD2. V was pared by 6 bases and J by 4 bases, with 2 bases of the junction left unmatched. Germline CDR1 SQVTM, CDR2 ANQGSEA. The length of the CDR3 is 13 residues. The CDR3 region is CSVGLATTGELFF. CDR3 bases: TGCAGCGTGGGACTAGCGACCACCGGGGAGCTGTTTTTT.

The V call is TRBV5-8, the J call TRBJ2-5; TRBD2 matches 8 bases. Germline V lookup: CDR1 SGHTS, CDR2 YDEGEE. The ends lost 2 bases at V and 2 bases at J; junction bases unmatched: 8. This CDR3 contains 16 residues. CDR3 sequence: CASSFITSGDQETQYF. The CDR3 nucleotides read TGTGCCAGCAGCTTTATAACTAGCGGAGATCAAGAGACCCAGTACTTC.

V usage is TRBV5-6 and J usage is TRBJ2-2, with TRBD2 identical over 7 bases. Germline V gives CDR1 SGHDT, CDR2 YYEEEE. V dropped 1 base and J dropped 6; count of bases not matched to a gene: 3. The CDR3 is 14 residues long. CDR3 in amino acids: CASSLYGRAGELFF. The CDR3 nucleotides read TGTGCCAGCAGCTTGTATGGGAGGGCCGGGGAGCTGTTTTTT.

The V and J genes are TRBV30 and TRBJ1-4, with D unclear. Germline CDR1 reads GTSNPN; CDR2 reads SVGIG (reference sequence). Trimming shortened V by 2 bases and J by 0 bases, and 7 bases separated the two germline ends. This CDR3 has 14 residues. The DNA of the CDR3 is TGTGCCTGGAGTAAAAGTGCAACTAATGAAAAACTGTTTTTT. This translates into CAWSKSATNEKLFF.

This clone was picked up one time. The sample holds other DNA sequences that translate to the same CDR3. The chain couples TRBV6-5 to TRBJ2-7, with 7 bases fitting TRBD2. Unmatched junction bases numbered 2, after V lost 6 bases and J lost 3 bases. Germline lookup yields CDR1 MNHEY and CDR2 SVGAGI. The CDR3 is 12 residues long. The CDR3 nucleotides are TGTGCCAGCAGGGGGGGGAACTACGAGCAGTACTTC. Amino acid sequence: CASRGGNYEQYF.

This sequence joins TRBV5-1 and TRBJ1-2; a weak D match, TRBD1 (6 bases). Trimming removed 3 bases at V and 4 bases at J, with 13 bases between. The CDR3 loop spans 14 amino acids. The V gene's germline CDR1 is SGHRS and CDR2 YFSETQ. This CDR3 is CASSSGTQIYGYTF. CDR3 in DNA: TGCGCCAGCAGCTCCGGGACACAGATCTATGGCTACACCTTC.

This chain connects TRBV5-1 to TRBJ1-6, with 11 nucleotides matching TRBD1. V was pared by 3 bases and J by 9 bases, with 11 bases of the junction left unmatched. Germline values: CDR1 SGHRS, CDR2 YFSETQ. The CDR3 totals 17 residues. CDR3 sequence reads: CASSSGQGEFPPSPLHF. CDR3 DNA sequence: TGCGCCAGCAGCTCGGGACAGGGGGAGTTCCCACCTTCACCCCTCCACTTT.

The rearrangement links TRBV15 to TRBJ1-1, with unresolved D. V gave up 0 bases and J gave up 4 bases, with 6 bases separating them. Germline V CDR1 and CDR2: LNHNV, YYDKDF (reference sequence). The CDR3 loop spans 13 amino acids. CDR3 DNA sequence: TGTGCCACCAGCAGAGATACCGCCACTGAAGCTTTCTTT. Its protein product is CATSRDTATEAFF. Full variable domain (remainder filled in from reference TRBV15 and TRBJ1-1): DAMVIQNPRYQVTQFGKPVTLSCSQTLNHNVMYWYQQKSSQAPKLLFHYYDKDFNNEADTPDNFQSRRPNTSFCFLDIRSPGLGDTAMYLCATSRDTATEAFFGQGTRLTVV.

The genes are TRBV28 and TRBJ2-7, with 9 bases identical to TRBD1. The germline gives CDR1 MDHEN, CDR2 SYDVKM. The junction had 12 bases not matched to a gene; V was cut back by 6 bases and J by 6 bases. The CDR3 is made up of 15 amino acids. The CDR3 here is CASRPRDREVSEQYF. Here the CDR3 DNA reads TGTGCCAGCAGACCCCGGGACAGGGAAGTATCCGAGCAGTACTTC.

This chain connects TRBV6-6 to TRBJ2-3, with D unclear. The germline V gene encodes CDR1 MNHNY and CDR2 SVGAGI (reference sequence). V was shortened by 2 bases and J by 4 bases, with 13 bases between the two germline ends. CDR3 length: 15 amino acids. DNA for the CDR3: TGTGCCAGCAGTTACGGGGTCCCGATGGCAGATACGCAGTATTTT. Translating gives CASSYGVPMADTQYF.

This chain joins TRBV10-3 and TRBJ1-2, with D possibly matching TRBD1 (6 bases). V lost 4 bases and J 7 bases, leaving 16 bases between the germline ends. This CDR3 is 14 amino acids long. Germline lookup yields CDR1 ENHRY and CDR2 SYGVKD. In DNA form, the CDR3 reads TGTGCCATCAGTGGTGGGGGGCGTGGTGGTGGCTACACCTTC. It codes for CAISGGGRGGGYTF.

The V gene is TRBV2, the J gene TRBJ1-6; possibly TRBD1 for D (5 bases). The CDR3 contains 14 residues. V lost 2 bases and J lost 9, with 11 bases in between. Germline V lookup: CDR1 SNHLY, CDR2 FYNNEI. Here the CDR3 reads CASSESGGGSPLHF. DNA of the CDR3: TGTGCCAGCAGTGAAAGCGGGGGGGGTTCACCCCTCCACTTT.

The rearrangement uses TRBV2 and TRBJ2-7, with D perhaps being TRBD1 or TRBD2 (6 bases each). The CDR3 runs to 16 residues. The V end was cut by 4 bases, the J end by 4 bases, with 20 bases between. Germline CDR1 reads SNHLY; CDR2 reads FYNNEI. CDR3 DNA: TGTGCCAGCAGTGCCCGAGGGCAGGGGAGGAAGTACGAGCAGTACTTC. Protein sequence: CASSARGQGRKYEQYF.

The chain carries TRBV6-4 and TRBJ1-3, with D unclear. CDR1 and CDR2 from the germline V gene are MRHNA and SNTAGT. The CDR3 is 12 residues long. The V end was cut by 2 bases, the J end by 8 bases, with 7 bases between. DNA for the CDR3: TGTGCCAGCAGTGACAGGGAACACACCATATATTTT. Its translation: CASSDREHTIYF.

V and J are TRBV6-1 and TRBJ1-6; 8 nucleotides match TRBD1. The CDR3 runs to 16 residues. CDR1 is MNHNS and CDR2 is SASEGT in the germline V gene. J gave up 9 bases and V 4 bases, and 11 bases lay outside the gene matches. The CDR3 loop is CASSGPGWDRRSPLHF. The CDR3 region has the DNA TGTGCCAGCAGTGGACCCGGATGGGACAGGCGTTCACCCCTCCACTTT.